This T cell receptor beta chain was documented in a study of T-cell reconstitution after alpha-beta-depleted transplantation in children. The table lists this clonotype with many counts. Researchers prepared the TCRbeta library using unique molecular identifiers, the study reports. Each CDR3 protein gets one entry after TCRdb re-called the PCR reads with MiXCR. The sample yields hundreds of thousands of distinct CDR3 sequences, roughly 9% seen once. CDR1 and CDR2 from the germline V gene are SGDLS and YYNGEE. The CDR3 length is 14 residues. The J segment lost 4 bases and the V segment lost 4 bases, leaving 8 bases of the junction unmatched.

The sequence was collected from a human donor who donated a stem cell graft to a child with acute lymphoblastic leukemia. The chain couples TRBV9 to TRBJ2-7, with 7 bases identical to TRBD1. The sample was PBMCs from the stem cell graft donor, taken from the stem cell graft. The CDR3 DNA follows: TGTGCCAGCAGCACAGGGGACGGCGGATACGAGCAGTACTTC. Amino acid sequence: CASSTGDGGYEQYF.